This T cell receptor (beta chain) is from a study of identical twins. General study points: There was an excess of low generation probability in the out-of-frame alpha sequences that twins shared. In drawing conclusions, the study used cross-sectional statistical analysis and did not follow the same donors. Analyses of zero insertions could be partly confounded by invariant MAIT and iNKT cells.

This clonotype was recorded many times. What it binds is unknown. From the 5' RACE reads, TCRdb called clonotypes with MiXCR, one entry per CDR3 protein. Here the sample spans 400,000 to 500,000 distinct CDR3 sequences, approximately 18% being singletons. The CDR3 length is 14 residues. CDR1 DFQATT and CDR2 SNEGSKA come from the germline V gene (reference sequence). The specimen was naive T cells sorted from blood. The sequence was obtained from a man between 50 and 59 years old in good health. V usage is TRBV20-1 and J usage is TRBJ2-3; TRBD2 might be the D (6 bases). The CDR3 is CSVPPGLRTDTQYF. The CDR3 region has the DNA TGCAGCGTCCCCCCGGGACTCCGCACAGATACGCAGTATTTT.